This T cell receptor (beta chain) is from a study of cytomegalovirus exposure and HLA in healthy donors. Study context: Around 180 million T cells yielded more than 90 million unique TCR beta sequences in earlier analysis. The study placed about 81% of its 350 to 400 genotyped donors in the Caucasian-associated ancestry cluster.

Findings and caveats of the study: The authors assumed roughly uniform sequencing depth across donors for presence/absence analyses.

To note about this clone: Its antigen is currently unknown.

Trimming cost V 5 bases and J 5 bases; bases outside gene matches: 8. The germline V gene encodes CDR1 SGHRS and CDR2 YFSETQ. This CDR3 comprises 14 residues. PCR used 60 Vbeta primers and 13 Jbeta primers. The method was immunoSEQ multiplex PCR; TCRdb's version includes in-frame clones alone and lacks a portion of them. The repertoire holds some 130,000 clones, with roughly three quarters as singletons. Sequencing was performed on PBMCs. This receptor was identified in a man aged 35 to 55 in good health and CMV-seronegative. This rearrangement joins TRBV5-1 to TRBJ2-7, with 9 bases aligning to TRBD1. CDR3 sequence (DNA): TGCGCCAGCAGGCCCGGGACAGGGATGCACGAGCAGTACTTC. Its translation: CASRPGTGMHEQYF.